The rows below give T cell receptor beta chains drawn from one sample of a study of human T cells and chemical hapten exposure. A single record per CDR3 protein comes from TCRdb applying MiXCR to the RACE reads. Of under 200,000 distinct CDR3 sequences in the sample, 28% were seen once. The specimen comprised whole blood, sampled in connection with sensitization to the hapten diphenylcyclopropenone (DPC). The source is a woman between 18 and 30 years old with alopecia areata. Some clones in this sample may be carry-over from other donors' samples. Each CDR3 is given with its conserved first and last residue. The D gene is left open where the match is weak. A clone size is listed for some rows: how often the clone was seen (once, few, many), or a class if it is expanded.

J gene	CDR3 length	clone size	D gene	V gene	CDR3 DNA	CDR3 protein
TRBJ2-1	14	few	.	TRBV9	TGTGCCAGCAGCGCCGAGACAGGCTACAATGAGCAGTTCTTC	CASSAETGYNEQFF
TRBJ2-7	18	few	TRBD2	TRBV4-3	TGCGCCAGCTTACCCCGGGGGGGACTGTTCTTATCCACCTACGAGCAGTACTTC	CASLPRGGLFLSTYEQYF
TRBJ2-3	17	.	.	TRBV6-2/TRBV6-3	TGTGCCAGCAGTTACCTCCCGAGGGGGACTTTCACAGATACGCAGTATTTT	CASSYLPRGTFTDTQYF
TRBJ1-1	15	few	.	TRBV15	TGTGCCACCAGCAGGGCTACAGGTAGGCACACTGAAGCTTTCTTT	CATSRATGRHTEAFF
TRBJ2-7	18	once	TRBD1	TRBV7-9	TGTGCCAGCAGCACAGCCCTTCCGAGGGGGCTTCGGGTGTACGAGCAGTACTTC	CASSTALPRGLRVYEQYF
TRBJ1-6	16	once	TRBD1	TRBV4-2	TGTGCCAGCAGCTCCCACTTGGACAGGGTGAATTCACCCCTCCACTTT	CASSSHLDRVNSPLHF
TRBJ2-3	15	many	TRBD2	TRBV7-2	TGTGCCAGCAGCTTCACGGGGGGTTCCACAGATACGCAGTATTTT	CASSFTGGSTDTQYF
TRBJ2-7	18	once	TRBD2	TRBV4-2	TGTGCCAGCAGCCAAGTACCTTTAGCGGGGACCTTGATCTACGAGCAGTACTTC	CASSQVPLAGTLIYEQYF
TRBJ1-1	11	many	.	TRBV13	TGTGCCAGCAGCTTCGACACTGAAGCTTTCTTT	CASSFDTEAFF
TRBJ2-7	16	many	.	TRBV29-1	TGCAGCGTTGCGGGGATCCGGGACAAGAGCTCCTACGAGCAGTACTTC	CSVAGIRDKSSYEQYF
TRBJ1-1	13	.	.	TRBV11-2	TGTGCCAGCAGCTTAGCCCTGCAGCGGGAAGCTTTCTTT	CASSLALQREAFF
TRBJ2-1	14	.	.	TRBV5-1	TGCGCCAGCAAGGTGGGGGAGCCCTACAATGAGCAGTTCTTC	CASKVGEPYNEQFF
TRBJ2-7	16	.	TRBD1	TRBV15	TGTGCCACCAGCAGAGTAGGGGCAGGGGGTGCCTACGAGCAGTACTTC	CATSRVGAGGAYEQYF
TRBJ2-7	14	.	.	TRBV7-2	TGTGCCAGCAGCATGACCGGGACTCCGACCGAGCAGTACTTC	CASSMTGTPTEQYF
TRBJ1-4	14	few	.	TRBV27	TGTGCCAGCGCCCTCGAAAGGGCCGATGAAAAACTGTTTTTT	CASALERADEKLFF
TRBJ2-1	14	few	.	TRBV15	TGTGCCACCAGCAGAGGACAGGGAGGGGATGAGCAGTTCTTC	CATSRGQGGDEQFF